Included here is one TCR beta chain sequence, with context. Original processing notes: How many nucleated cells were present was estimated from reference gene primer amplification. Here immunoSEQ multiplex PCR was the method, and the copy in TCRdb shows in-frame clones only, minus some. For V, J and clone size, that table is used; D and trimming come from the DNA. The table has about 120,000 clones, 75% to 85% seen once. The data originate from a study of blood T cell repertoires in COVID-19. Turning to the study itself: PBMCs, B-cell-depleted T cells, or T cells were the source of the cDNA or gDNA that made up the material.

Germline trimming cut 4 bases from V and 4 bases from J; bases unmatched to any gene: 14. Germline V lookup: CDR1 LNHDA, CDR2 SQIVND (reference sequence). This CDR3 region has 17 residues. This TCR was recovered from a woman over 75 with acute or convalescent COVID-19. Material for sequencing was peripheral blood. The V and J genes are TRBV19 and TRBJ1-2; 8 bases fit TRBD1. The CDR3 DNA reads TGTGCCAGTAGTAGAAGAGGATCAGGGGGCCCCGGCTATGGCTACACCTTC. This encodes CASSRRGSGGPGYGYTF.